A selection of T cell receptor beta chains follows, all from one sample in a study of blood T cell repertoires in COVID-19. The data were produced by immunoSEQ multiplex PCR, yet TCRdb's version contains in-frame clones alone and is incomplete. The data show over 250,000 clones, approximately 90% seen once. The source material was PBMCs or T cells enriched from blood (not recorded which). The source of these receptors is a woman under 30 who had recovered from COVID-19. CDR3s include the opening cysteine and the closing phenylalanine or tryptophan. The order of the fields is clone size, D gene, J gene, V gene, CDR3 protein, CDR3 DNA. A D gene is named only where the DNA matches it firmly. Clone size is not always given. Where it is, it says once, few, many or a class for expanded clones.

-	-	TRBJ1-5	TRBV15	CATSEQEKVRNQPQHF	TGTGCCACCAGCGAACAGGAGAAGGTTCGCAATCAGCCCCAGCATTTT
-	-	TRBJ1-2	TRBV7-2	CASSFTLGRTEGYTF	TGTGCCAGCAGCTTTACCCTGGGGCGAACTGAGGGCTACACCTTC
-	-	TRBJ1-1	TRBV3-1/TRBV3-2	CASSQGVGGMTEAFF	TGTGCCAGCAGCCAAGGGGTTGGAGGGATGACTGAAGCTTTCTTT
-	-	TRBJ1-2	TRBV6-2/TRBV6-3	CASSYGRESTF	TGTGCCAGCAGTTACGGTCGGGAGTCCACCTTC
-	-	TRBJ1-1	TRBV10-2	CASRAGNTEAFF	TGCGCCAGCCGGGCGGGGAACACTGAAGCTTTCTTT
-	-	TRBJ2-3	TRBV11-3	CASSADGTVTDTQYF	TGTGCCAGCAGCGCGGATGGCACTGTCACAGATACGCAGTATTTT
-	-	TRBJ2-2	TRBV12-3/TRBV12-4	CASFKSGELFF	TGTGCCAGCTTTAAATCCGGGGAGCTGTTTTTT
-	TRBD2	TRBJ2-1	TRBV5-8	CASSTLFISGGAYNEQFF	TGTGCCAGCAGCACCCTCTTCATTAGCGGGGGGGCCTACAATGAGCAGTTCTTC
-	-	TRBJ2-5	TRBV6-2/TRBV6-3	CASSYGEAQYF	TGTGCCAGCAGTTACGGGGAGGCCCAGTACTTC
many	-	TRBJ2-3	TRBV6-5	CASRAWGGTDTQYF	TGTGCCAGCAGGGCCTGGGGGGGCACAGATACGCAGTATTTT
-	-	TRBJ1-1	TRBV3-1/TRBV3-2	CASSQDRGNTEAFF	TGTGCCAGCAGCCAAGATCGGGGGAACACTGAAGCTTTCTTT
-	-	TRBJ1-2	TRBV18	CASSYKDSTYGYTF	TGTGCCAGCTCTTATAAGGACAGTACCTATGGCTACACCTTC
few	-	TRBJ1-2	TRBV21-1	CASSTHSTGGAWDYGYTF	TGTGCCAGCAGCACCCATTCGACAGGGGGCGCTTGGGACTATGGCTACACCTTC
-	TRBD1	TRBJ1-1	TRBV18	CASSYRGALEAFF	TGTGCCAGCTCGTACAGGGGGGCCCTTGAAGCTTTCTTT
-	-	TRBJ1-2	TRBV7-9	CASSPRGSYGYTF	TGTGCCAGCAGCCCCAGGGGCTCCTATGGCTACACCTTC
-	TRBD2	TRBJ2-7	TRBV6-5	CASSLAGSTYEQYF	TGTGCCAGCTCCTTAGCGGGGTCAACCTACGAGCAGTACTTC
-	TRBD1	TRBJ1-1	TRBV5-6	CASSSIWTGNVNTEAFF	TGTGCCAGCAGCTCAATTTGGACAGGCAACGTGAACACTGAAGCTTTCTTT
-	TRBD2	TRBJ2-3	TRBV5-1	CASSLDGSGRGSDTQYF	TGCGCCAGCAGCTTGGATGGTAGCGGGAGAGGTTCAGATACGCAGTATTTT
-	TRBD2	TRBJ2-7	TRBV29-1	CSVGLAAEQYF	TGCAGCGTTGGACTAGCAGCCGAGCAGTACTTC
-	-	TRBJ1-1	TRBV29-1	CSVERRMNTEAFF	TGCAGCGTTGAAAGGCGGATGAACACTGAAGCTTTCTTT
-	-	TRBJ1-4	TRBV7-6	CASSLAGMTGSGEKLFF	TGTGCCAGCAGCTTAGCGGGGATGACGGGGTCGGGTGAAAAACTGTTTTTT
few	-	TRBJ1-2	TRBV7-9	CASTDFDSLYGYTF	TGTGCCAGCACTGATTTCGACAGCCTATATGGCTACACCTTC
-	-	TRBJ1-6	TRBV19	CASSIGVRDSPLHF	TGTGCCAGTAGTATTGGGGTGAGGGATTCACCCCTCCACTTT
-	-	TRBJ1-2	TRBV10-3	CAISDPDGGESNYGYTF	TGTGCCATCAGTGACCCGGACGGAGGCGAATCTAACTATGGCTACACCTTC